This T cell receptor (beta chain) was sequenced in a study of blood T cell repertoires in COVID-19. Study-wide background: The cDNA or gDNA used as material had been derived from T cells, B-cell-depleted T cells, or PBMCs.

The V and J ends lost 1 base and 7 bases respectively, with 15 bases between them. This CDR3 comprises 15 residues. From germline, CDR1 is SGHRS and CDR2 YFSETQ. Repertoires were generated with immunoSEQ multiplex PCR, while TCRdb's copy carries only in-frame clones and drops some. Of about 190,000 clones in the sample, about 91% were seen once. This chain joins TRBV5-1 and TRBJ2-1, with TRBD2 as a possible D gene (5 bases). This clonotype was sampled from a woman in her 30s with acute or convalescent COVID-19. The sequencing sample was made of peripheral blood. CDR3 bases: TGCGCCAGCAGCTTGCGGCCCCAAGGAGGTAATGAGCAGTTCTTC. Its protein product is CASSLRPQGGNEQFF.